The entry below gives a single T cell receptor beta chain sequence along with its context. This clone was seen only once. There is no known antigen for this receptor. Base-call qualities are not available, and no considerably larger clone is one nucleotide away. Between the V and J ends, shortened by 4 bases and 4 bases respectively, the junction contains 11 bases. As encoded in the germline V gene, CDR1 is LGHNA while CDR2 is YSLEER. The CDR3 covers 14 residues, taking in both the cysteine and the phenylalanine. The entry retains the CDR3 DNA only, 42 bases that are in frame from base 1. According to the study, the label for this sample's time point signals: baseline before first vaccination. The vaccinee samples were drawn from two UK trials, COV001 and COV002, one of which was a single-blind randomized controlled phase 2/3 trial testing AZD1222 (ChAdOx1 nCoV-19) in healthy adults. Trial participant PBMC samples were collected at day 0 and day 28 after the second dose for TCRbeta chain sequencing.

The CDR3 regions of human TCRbeta chains were analyzed by immunosequencing. For the original study's pipeline: TCRs in the repertoires were compared against a reference library of SARS-CoV-2-specific TCRs that had been generated with the MIRA antigen-specificity platform. Breadth was defined as the fraction of unique TCRs that were SARS-CoV-2-associated. Depth was defined as the fraction of total T cells that were SARS-CoV-2-associated. Using the MIRA data, each spike-specific TCR was assigned both to the spike region to which the TCR was reactive and to a CD4 or CD8 class. Log10-transformed breadth and depth values were compared by one-way ANOVA with Sidak's multiple comparisons tests. Not all clones reach the TCRdb copy of this immuneACCESS table, which keeps in-frame sequences only. Checked studies attribute under half of the gap to unresolved V genes and leave the rest unexplained. D and trimming were read from the DNA, whereas the V and J calls and clone size are those reported in that table. This sample gives about 84,000 clones in total; 85% to 90% of them show up just once. In total, the top ten clones hold 31% of the sample.

This record belongs to a study of T cell responses to AZD1222 COVID-19 vaccine (dated by TCRdb to 2020 to 2022). Describing the broader study: AZD1222 recipients with second doses at about 4 weeks or about 12 weeks were pooled, because spike-specific TCR depth and breadth did not differ between schedules. Trial participants were enrolled by age into 18-55, 56-69 and 70-plus year subgroups, with about 150, 28 and 57 TCR-sequenced participants respectively. A total of approximately 250 trial participants underwent TCR sequencing, of whom about 200 had received two doses of AZD1222 and about 25 had received two doses of the MenACWY control vaccine. Overall study outcomes, separate from this receptor: No day 14 peak-response samples were available, so repertoires were characterized only after the peak T cell response. A significant rise in spike-specific TCR breadth and depth was observed after two AZD1222 doses relative to day 0 and relative to MenACWY recipients. Conclusions about previously exposed vaccinees were limited because only six AZD1222 recipients were SARS-CoV-2 seropositive at baseline. Participants were mostly white British, with more females than males. The authors suggested clonal diversity may have been underestimated. The vaccine-associated CD4 TCRs covered the entire spike protein, and the dominant responses fell in regions 160-218 and 743-854. Reportedly, almost half of the unique spike-specific TCRs recognized epitopes lying outside the regions that are mutated in the B.1.351 and B.1.1.7 variants. The 56-69-year group was small, and its depth increase did not reach significance, likely because of low power.

This clonotype was sampled from an adult in good health. The input for sequencing was peripheral blood, taken on day 0 of AZD1222 vaccination. The V gene is TRBV4-3 and the J gene is TRBJ2-1, with a weak D call of TRBD2 (5 bases match). The DNA reads TGCGCCAGCAGCCTACTAGGTAATTACAATGAGCAGTTCTTC. Translated, this gives CASSLLGNYNEQFF.